This section outlines one T cell receptor (beta chain) sequence together with its context. Its binding antigen is unknown. No much larger clonotype is one base removed from it; base qualities were not supplied. This sample is part of a study of CD8+ T cells in alopecia areata (dated by TCRdb to 2017 to 2018). Background on the whole study: Treated patients were enrolled in an open-label pilot trial of oral tofacitinib, 5 to 10 mg twice daily, for moderate-to-severe alopecia areata. Patients received tofacitinib for 6 to 18 months and were then followed off drug for 6 months to check for delayed response and recurrence. The study used high-throughput TCRbeta sequencing to examine T cell clonal expansion in alopecia areata, in both the C3H/HeJ mouse model and human patients. On the human side, TCRbeta sequencing was run on scalp tissue and on sorted CD4+ and CD8+ peripheral blood T cells from healthy controls and from alopecia areata patients with either patchy or totalis/universalis disease. Tofacitinib-treated patients had biopsies at baseline and at 4 and 24 weeks of treatment, with a later scalp biopsy in several patients. Clonality in the scalp was compared among normal scalp (n=4), patchy alopecia areata scalp (n=8), and alopecia totalis/universalis scalp (n=8). The RNA source kit depended on sample type: the PAXgene miRNA kit for fixed scalp, the miRNeasy kit for PBMCs, and the RNeasy kit for mouse skin. TCRbeta CDR3 regions were amplified by immunoSEQ multiplex PCR using 35 Vbeta forward and 13 Jbeta reverse primers. General study outcomes and caveats: Compared with normal scalp, lesional scalp, particularly in alopecia totalis/universalis, had higher clonality and more expanded CD8+ clones, which suggests antigenic drive. TCR sequences shared between patients were less clear than in mice, possibly partly because of HLA diversity in the patient population. Scalp TCR repertoire analysis is complicated because resident alphabeta T cells in normal human skin are also sequenced, whereas mouse skin is dominated by gammadelta T cells.

The time point label on this specimen signifies: baseline before oral tofacitinib. Peripheral blood and lesional scalp punch biopsies were obtained from patients with alopecia areata. PBMCs were isolated by density centrifugation and stained for CD3, CD4 and CD8, after which CD4+ and CD8+ T cells were sorted on a FACSAria. At the junction V is shortened by 5 bases and J by 5 bases, with 24 bases in between. The cysteine opens and the phenylalanine closes a CDR3 of 17 amino acids. The read is trimmed to its CDR3 DNA, 51 bases read in frame from base 1. Taken from the germline V gene (reference sequence), the CDR1 and CDR2 loops are MNHEY and SMNVEV. The library was obtained by the immunoSEQ multiplex PCR assay. For TCR sequencing, RNA was extracted from every sample and reverse transcribed into cDNA to serve as template. SuperScript III was used to make first-strand cDNA, primed with a 2:1 mix of oligo-dT and random hexamers. A synthetic immune receptor repertoire was used to measure amplification bias, and any remaining bias was corrected computationally. Per the source publication's procedure: After raw reads were preprocessed to remove errors, the CDR3 was defined following IMGT conventions as running from the conserved cysteine to phenylalanine. Clonality was calculated as 1 minus Shannon entropy normalized by log2 of the number of productive unique TCRs. Whether scalp clones were CD4 or CD8 was inferred by matching scalp TCRbeta sequences against CD4 and CD8 repertoires sorted from blood. What TCRdb holds here is the immuneACCESS table cut down to in-frame rearrangements. Part of the clones is not present; checked against another copy, under half of the missing clones reflect an unresolved V gene, and the others are unexplained. V and J calls and clone size are those listed in that table; D and trimming were worked out from the DNA. In all, the sample holds more than 150,000 clones, and over 50% of those were seen once. The top ten clonotypes cover roughly 15% of the sample.

The V and J genes are TRBV27 and TRBJ1-2; TRBD1 is perhaps the D gene, given 5 matching bases. This clonotype originated in a human donor with alopecia areata. The sample in question was CD4+ T cells sorted from blood, obtained at week 0. Here the CDR3 is given as CASSLSFLLGWGYGYTF. The bases are TGTGCCAGCAGTCTCTCCTTTCTACTGGGGTGGGGGTATGGCTACACCTTC.